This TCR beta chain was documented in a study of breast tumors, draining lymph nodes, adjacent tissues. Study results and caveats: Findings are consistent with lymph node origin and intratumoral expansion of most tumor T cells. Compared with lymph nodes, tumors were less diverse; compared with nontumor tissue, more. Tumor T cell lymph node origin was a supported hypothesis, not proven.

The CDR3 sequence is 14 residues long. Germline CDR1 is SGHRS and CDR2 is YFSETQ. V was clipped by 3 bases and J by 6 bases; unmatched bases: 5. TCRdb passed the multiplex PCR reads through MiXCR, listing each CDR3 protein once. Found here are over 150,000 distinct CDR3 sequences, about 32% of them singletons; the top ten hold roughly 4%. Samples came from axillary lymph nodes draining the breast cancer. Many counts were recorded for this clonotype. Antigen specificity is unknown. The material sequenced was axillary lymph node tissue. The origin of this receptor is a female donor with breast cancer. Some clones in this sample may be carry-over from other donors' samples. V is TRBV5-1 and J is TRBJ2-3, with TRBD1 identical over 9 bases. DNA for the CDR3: TGCGCCAGCAGCTCTCCGGGACAGGGTGATACGCAGTATTTT. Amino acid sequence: CASSSPGQGDTQYF.